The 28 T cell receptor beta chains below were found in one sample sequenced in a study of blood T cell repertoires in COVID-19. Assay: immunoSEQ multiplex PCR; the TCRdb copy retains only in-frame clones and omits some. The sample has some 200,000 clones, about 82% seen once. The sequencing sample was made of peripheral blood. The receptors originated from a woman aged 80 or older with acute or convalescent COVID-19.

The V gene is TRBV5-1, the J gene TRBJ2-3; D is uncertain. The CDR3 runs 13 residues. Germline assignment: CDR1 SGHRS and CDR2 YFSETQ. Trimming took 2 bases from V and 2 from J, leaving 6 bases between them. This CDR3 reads CASSFGSTDTQYF. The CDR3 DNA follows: TGCGCCAGCAGCTTCGGGTCCACAGATACGCAGTATTTT.

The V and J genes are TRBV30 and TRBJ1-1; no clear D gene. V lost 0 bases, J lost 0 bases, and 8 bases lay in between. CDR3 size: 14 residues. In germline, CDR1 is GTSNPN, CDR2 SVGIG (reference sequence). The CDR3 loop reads CAWSVIQMNTEAFF. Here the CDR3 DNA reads TGTGCCTGGAGTGTAATACAGATGAACACTGAAGCTTTCTTT.

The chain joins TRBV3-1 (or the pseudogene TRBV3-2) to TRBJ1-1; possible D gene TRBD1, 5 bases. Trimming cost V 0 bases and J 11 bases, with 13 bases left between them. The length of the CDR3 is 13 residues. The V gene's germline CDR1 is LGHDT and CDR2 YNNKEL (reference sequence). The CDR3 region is CASSQDPQWGAFF. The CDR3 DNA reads TGTGCCAGCAGCCAAGACCCCCAGTGGGGCGCTTTCTTT.

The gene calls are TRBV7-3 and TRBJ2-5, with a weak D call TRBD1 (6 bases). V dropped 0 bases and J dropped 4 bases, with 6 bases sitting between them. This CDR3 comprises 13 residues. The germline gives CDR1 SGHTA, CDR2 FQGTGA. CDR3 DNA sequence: TGTGCCAGCAGCTTAACAGGGGGAGAGACCCAGTACTTC. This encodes CASSLTGGETQYF.

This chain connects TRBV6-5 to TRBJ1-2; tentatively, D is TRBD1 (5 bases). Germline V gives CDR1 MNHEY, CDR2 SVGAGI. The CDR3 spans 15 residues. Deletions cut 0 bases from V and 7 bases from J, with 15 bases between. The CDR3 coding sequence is TGTGCCAGCAGTTACTCATTCCTTCACCAGGGTGGCTACACCTTC. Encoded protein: CASSYSFLHQGGYTF.

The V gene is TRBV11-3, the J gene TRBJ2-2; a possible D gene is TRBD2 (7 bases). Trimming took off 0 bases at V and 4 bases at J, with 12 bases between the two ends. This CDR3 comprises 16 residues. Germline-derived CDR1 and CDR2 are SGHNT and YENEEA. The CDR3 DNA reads TGTGCCAGCAGCTTAGACCAGGGGAGGGGCACCGGGGAGCTGTTTTTT. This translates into CASSLDQGRGTGELFF.

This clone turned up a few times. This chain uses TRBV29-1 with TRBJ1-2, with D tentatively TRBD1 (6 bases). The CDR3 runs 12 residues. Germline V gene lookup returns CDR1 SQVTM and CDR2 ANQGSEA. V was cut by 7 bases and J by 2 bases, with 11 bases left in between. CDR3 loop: CSGTQGNYGYTF. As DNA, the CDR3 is TGCAGCGGCACGCAGGGGAACTATGGCTACACCTTC. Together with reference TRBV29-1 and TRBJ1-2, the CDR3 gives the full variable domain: SAVISQKPSRDICQRGTSLTIQCQVDSQVTMMFWYRQQPGQSLTLIATANQGSEATYESGFVIDKFPISRPNLTFSTLTVSNMSPEDSSIYLCSGTQGNYGYTFGSGTRLTVV.

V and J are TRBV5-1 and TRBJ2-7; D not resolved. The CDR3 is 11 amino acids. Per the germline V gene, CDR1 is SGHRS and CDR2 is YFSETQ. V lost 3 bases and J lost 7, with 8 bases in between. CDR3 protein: CASSSFEEQYF. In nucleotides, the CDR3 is TGCGCCAGCAGCTCGTTTGAGGAGCAGTACTTC.

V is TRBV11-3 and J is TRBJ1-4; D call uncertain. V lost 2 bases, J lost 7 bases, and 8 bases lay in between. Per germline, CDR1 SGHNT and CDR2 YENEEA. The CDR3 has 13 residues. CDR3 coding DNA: TGTGCCAGCAGCTTAACTCCTAGTGAAAAACTGTTTTTT. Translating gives CASSLTPSEKLFF.

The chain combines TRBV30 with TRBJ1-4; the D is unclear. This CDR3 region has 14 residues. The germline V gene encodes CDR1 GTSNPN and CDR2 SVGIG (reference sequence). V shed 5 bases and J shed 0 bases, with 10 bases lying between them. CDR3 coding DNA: TGTGCCTGGGGGCCGGGAGCAACTAATGAAAAACTGTTTTTT. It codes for CAWGPGATNEKLFF.

CDR3 region: CASSGDSGSNYGYTF. The CDR3 DNA reads as TGTGCCAGCAGTGGGGACAGCGGTTCTAACTATGGCTACACCTTC. This chain joins TRBV2 and TRBJ1-2, with TRBD1 matching 7 bases. This CDR3 is built from 15 residues. Germline V lookup: CDR1 SNHLY, CDR2 FYNNEI. V dropped 4 bases and J dropped 0; count of bases not matched to a gene: 5.

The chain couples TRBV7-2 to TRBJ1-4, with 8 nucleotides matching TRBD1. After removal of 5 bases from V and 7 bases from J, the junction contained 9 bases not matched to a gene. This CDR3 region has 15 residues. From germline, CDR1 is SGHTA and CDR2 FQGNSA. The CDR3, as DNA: TGTGCCAGCAGCCTTCAAGGACAGGGAAGTGAAAAACTGTTTTTT. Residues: CASSLQGQGSEKLFF.

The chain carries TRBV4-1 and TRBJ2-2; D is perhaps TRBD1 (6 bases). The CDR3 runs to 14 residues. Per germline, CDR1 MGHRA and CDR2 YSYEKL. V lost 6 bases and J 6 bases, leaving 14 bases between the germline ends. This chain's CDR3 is CASRRDNIPGELFF. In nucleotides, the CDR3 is TGCGCCAGCAGACGGGACAATATACCCGGGGAGCTGTTTTTT.

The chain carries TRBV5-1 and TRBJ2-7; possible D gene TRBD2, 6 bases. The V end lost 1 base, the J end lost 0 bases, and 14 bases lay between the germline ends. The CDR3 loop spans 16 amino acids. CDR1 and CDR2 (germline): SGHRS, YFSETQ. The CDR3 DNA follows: TGCGCCAGCAGCTTGTGGGGCGGGACCTCCTCCTACGAGCAGTACTTC. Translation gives CASSLWGGTSSYEQYF.

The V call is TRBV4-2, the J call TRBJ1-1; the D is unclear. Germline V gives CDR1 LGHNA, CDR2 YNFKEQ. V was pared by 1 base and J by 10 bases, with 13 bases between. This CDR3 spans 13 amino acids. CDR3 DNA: TGTGCCAGCAGCCAAGTACCGGGATCTTTAGCTTTCTTT. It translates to CASSQVPGSLAFF.

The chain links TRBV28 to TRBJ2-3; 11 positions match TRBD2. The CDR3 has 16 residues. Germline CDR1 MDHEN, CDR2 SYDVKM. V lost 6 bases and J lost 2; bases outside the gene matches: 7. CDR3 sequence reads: CASRSRLAGLTDTQYF. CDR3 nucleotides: TGTGCCAGCAGATCTAGACTAGCGGGGCTCACAGATACGCAGTATTTT.

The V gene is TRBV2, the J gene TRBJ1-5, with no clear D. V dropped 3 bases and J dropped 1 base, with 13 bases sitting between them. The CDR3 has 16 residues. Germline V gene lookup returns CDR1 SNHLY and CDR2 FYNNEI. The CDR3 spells CASSDSSPGSNQPQHF. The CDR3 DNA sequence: TGTGCCAGCAGTGACTCATCCCCCGGGAGCAATCAGCCCCAGCATTTT.

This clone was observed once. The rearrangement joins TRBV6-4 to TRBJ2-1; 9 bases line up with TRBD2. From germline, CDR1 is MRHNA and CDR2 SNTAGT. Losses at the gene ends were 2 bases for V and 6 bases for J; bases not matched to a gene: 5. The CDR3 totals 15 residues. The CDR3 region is CASSDAGGLINEQFF. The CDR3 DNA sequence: TGTGCCAGCAGTGACGCGGGGGGGCTGATCAATGAGCAGTTCTTC.

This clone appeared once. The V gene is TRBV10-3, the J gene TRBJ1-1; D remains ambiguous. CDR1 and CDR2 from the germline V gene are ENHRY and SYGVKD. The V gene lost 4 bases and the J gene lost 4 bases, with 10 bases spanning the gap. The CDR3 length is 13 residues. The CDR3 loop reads CAISVLEGTEAFF. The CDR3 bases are TGTGCCATCAGTGTGCTGGAGGGCACTGAAGCTTTCTTT.

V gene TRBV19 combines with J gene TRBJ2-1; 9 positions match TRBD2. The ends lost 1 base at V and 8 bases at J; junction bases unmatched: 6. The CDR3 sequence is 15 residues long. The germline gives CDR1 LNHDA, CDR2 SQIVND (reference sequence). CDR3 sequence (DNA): TGTGCCAGTAGTATAGCTAGCGGGATTGTCGATGAGCAGTTCTTC. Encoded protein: CASSIASGIVDEQFF.

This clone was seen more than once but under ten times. The CDR3 loop is CASSHERDRDSPLHF. CDR3 in DNA: TGTGCCAGCAGCCATGAACGGGACAGGGATTCACCCCTCCACTTT. The genes are TRBV3-1 (or the pseudogene TRBV3-2) and TRBJ1-6; TRBD1 matches 9 bases. CDR3 length equals 15 residues. After removal of 3 bases from V and 8 bases from J, the junction contained 5 bases not matched to a gene. CDR1 and CDR2 from the germline V gene are LGHDT and YNNKEL (reference sequence).

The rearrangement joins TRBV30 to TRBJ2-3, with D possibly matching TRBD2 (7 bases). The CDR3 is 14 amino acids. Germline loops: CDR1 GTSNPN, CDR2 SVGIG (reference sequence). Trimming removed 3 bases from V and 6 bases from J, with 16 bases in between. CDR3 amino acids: CAWSAEGGDDTQYF. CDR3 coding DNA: TGTGCCTGGAGCGCCGAAGGGGGGGATGATACGCAGTATTTT.

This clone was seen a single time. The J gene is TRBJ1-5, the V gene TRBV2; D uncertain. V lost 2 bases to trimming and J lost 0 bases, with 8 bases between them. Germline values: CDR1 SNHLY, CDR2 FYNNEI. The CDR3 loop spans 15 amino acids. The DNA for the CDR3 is TGTGCCAGCAGTGAAAGGAGGGATAGCAATCAGCCCCAGCATTTT. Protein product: CASSERRDSNQPQHF.

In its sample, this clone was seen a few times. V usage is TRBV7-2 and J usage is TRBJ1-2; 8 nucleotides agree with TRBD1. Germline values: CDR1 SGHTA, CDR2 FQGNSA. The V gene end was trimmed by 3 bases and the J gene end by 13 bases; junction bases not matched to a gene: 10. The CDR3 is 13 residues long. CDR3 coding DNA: TGTGCCAGCAGCTTGGGACAGGCCAACGACTGCACCTTC. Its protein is CASSLGQANDCTF.

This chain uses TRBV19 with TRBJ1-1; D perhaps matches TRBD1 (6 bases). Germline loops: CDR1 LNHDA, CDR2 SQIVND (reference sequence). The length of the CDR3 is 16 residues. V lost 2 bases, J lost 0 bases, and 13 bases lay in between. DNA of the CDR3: TGTGCCAGTAGTATACTGACAGGCGGGCTGAACACTGAAGCTTTCTTT. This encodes CASSILTGGLNTEAFF.

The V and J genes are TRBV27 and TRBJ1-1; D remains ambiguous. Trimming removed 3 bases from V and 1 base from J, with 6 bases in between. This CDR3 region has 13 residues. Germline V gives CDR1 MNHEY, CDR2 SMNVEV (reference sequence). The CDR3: CASSLERNTEAFF. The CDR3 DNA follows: TGTGCCAGCAGTTTGGAGAGGAACACTGAAGCTTTCTTT.

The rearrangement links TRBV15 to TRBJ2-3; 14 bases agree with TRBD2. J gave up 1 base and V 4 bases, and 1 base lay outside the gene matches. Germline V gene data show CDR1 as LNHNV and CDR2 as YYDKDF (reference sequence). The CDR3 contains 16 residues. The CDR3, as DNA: TGTGCCACCAGCAAGGGACTAGCGGGGGGCACAGATACGCAGTATTTT. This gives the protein CATSKGLAGGTDTQYF. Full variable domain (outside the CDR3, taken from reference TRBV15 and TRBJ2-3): DAMVIQNPRYQVTQFGKPVTLSCSQTLNHNVMYWYQQKSSQAPKLLFHYYDKDFNNEADTPDNFQSRRPNTSFCFLDIRSPGLGDTAMYLCATSKGLAGGTDTQYFGPGTRLTVL.

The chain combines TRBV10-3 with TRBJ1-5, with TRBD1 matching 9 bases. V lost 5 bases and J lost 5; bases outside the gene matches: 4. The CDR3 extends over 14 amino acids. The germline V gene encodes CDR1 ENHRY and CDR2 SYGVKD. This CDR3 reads CAISRTGEDQPQHF. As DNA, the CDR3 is TGTGCCATCAGTCGGACAGGGGAGGATCAGCCCCAGCATTTT.